The source of this T cell receptor beta chain is a study of molecular identifiers for immune sequencing clone quantification. Study at large: In replicates, RNA from roughly 20,000 or 100,000 naive CD8 cells was split five ways, four sequenced.

General study results and limits: The study reportedly detected spiked Jurkat TCR RNA from one cell among approximately 1 million naive cells. Clones that had above 20 RNA copies took up over 98% of effector molecules but under 1% in naive cells. Clone sizes that are highly expanded could be underestimated when identical TCR molecules share a barcode.

TCRdb re-derived calls from the PCR reads in MiXCR, one entry per CDR3 protein. The sample carries about 320,000 distinct CDR3 sequences, about 21% recorded once. To note about this clonotype: Its antigen remains unidentified. This may come from a read error, since a much larger clone is one base off.

The germline V gene has CDR1 LGHNA and CDR2 YSLEER. The V end lost 0 bases, the J end lost 3 bases, and 15 bases lay between the germline ends. The CDR3 length is 17 residues. This chain connects TRBV4-3 to TRBJ2-4; D ambiguous. The source is a human donor in good health. Some libraries in this study had Jurkat cell RNA spiked in. The specimen sequenced was naive CD8+ T cells from blood, with Jurkat cell RNA spiked in. The subset here: FACS-sorted CD8+CD4-CCR7+CD45RA+ naive T cells. The CDR3 DNA follows: TGCGCCAGCAGCCAAGATTTATTGGGGATTAGCAAAAACATTCAGTACTTC. Translated: CASSQDLLGISKNIQYF.